A selection of T cell receptor beta chains follows, all from one sample in a study of siplizumab effects on memory and regulatory T cells. Clones were sequenced by immunoSEQ multiplex PCR, and TCRdb holds only the in-frame ones, with some missing. The table includes some 100,000 clones, about 96% detected once. Sequencing was performed on naive CD4+ T cells sorted from blood. These receptors all come from a human donor in good health. Both conserved end residues are part of each CDR3. The order of the fields is J gene, clone size, V gene, D gene, CDR3 protein, CDR3 DNA. D genes are given only for firm matches. Clone size is not always given. Where it is, it says once, few, many or a class for expanded clones.

TRBJ2-3	.	TRBV7-2	TRBD2	CASSSGSGLAGLDTQYF	TGTGCCAGCAGCTCAGGATCGGGACTAGCGGGATTAGATACGCAGTATTTT
TRBJ1-2	.	TRBV10-3	TRBD1	CAISSGTGGANGYTF	TGTGCCATCAGCTCCGGGACAGGGGGCGCAAATGGCTACACCTTC
TRBJ2-3	.	TRBV15	.	CATSRDSVAPTDTQYF	TGTGCCACCAGCAGAGATAGCGTGGCCCCCACAGATACGCAGTATTTT
TRBJ2-7	.	TRBV18	TRBD2	CASSPATGGYEQYF	TGTGCCAGCTCACCTGCCACGGGAGGCTACGAGCAGTACTTC
TRBJ2-3	.	TRBV15	TRBD2	CATSQGTSGGDTQYF	TGTGCCACCAGCCAAGGGACTAGCGGGGGGGATACGCAGTATTTT
TRBJ2-3	.	TRBV11-3	.	CASSPRGGLGADTQYF	TGTGCCAGCAGCCCCAGGGGGGGCCTAGGGGCAGATACGCAGTATTTT
TRBJ2-5	.	TRBV11-2	TRBD2	CASSLVAGGPFYQYF	TGTGCCAGCAGCTTAGTGGCGGGGGGCCCCTTCTACCAGTACTTC
TRBJ1-2	.	TRBV5-1	.	CASSLAGDLGGYTF	TGCGCCAGCAGCTTGGCAGGGGATCTGGGAGGCTACACCTTC
TRBJ2-5	once	TRBV10-3	TRBD1	CAIGQTGAQETQYF	TGTGCCATCGGACAGACAGGGGCCCAAGAGACCCAGTACTTC
TRBJ1-3	.	TRBV28	TRBD1	CASSLTGWAGNTIYF	TGTGCCAGCAGTTTGACAGGGTGGGCTGGAAACACCATATATTTT
TRBJ2-7	.	TRBV18	TRBD2	CASSPGGTSVYEQYF	TGTGCCAGCTCACCGGGTGGGACTAGTGTTTACGAGCAGTACTTC
TRBJ2-5	.	TRBV10-3	.	CAIGTSQETQYF	TGTGCCATAGGGACTTCTCAAGAGACCCAGTACTTC
TRBJ2-1	.	TRBV25-1	.	CASSVDRWAIPSEQFF	TGTGCCAGCAGTGTAGACAGGTGGGCCATCCCCAGCGAGCAGTTCTTC
TRBJ2-7	.	TRBV18	.	CASSPPGDFYEQYF	TGTGCCAGCTCACCCCCGGGGGACTTCTACGAGCAGTACTTC
TRBJ2-4	.	TRBV28	.	CASSFVEGLYIQYF	TGTGCCAGCAGTTTCGTGGAGGGTTTGTACATTCAGTACTTC
TRBJ2-3	.	TRBV7-9	.	CASSPEQRLWTDTQYF	TGTGCCAGCAGCCCAGAGCAGCGTTTATGGACAGATACGCAGTATTTT
TRBJ2-7	.	TRBV7-2	.	CASSLDRNYEQYF	TGTGCCAGCAGCTTAGACCGAAACTACGAGCAGTACTTC
TRBJ1-2	.	TRBV7-6	TRBD1	CASSPTPDRDPFNYGYTF	TGTGCCAGCAGCCCAACCCCGGACAGGGACCCCTTTAACTATGGCTACACCTTC
TRBJ2-3	.	TRBV11-3	TRBD2	CASSLGLAGKDTQYF	TGTGCCAGCAGCTTAGGGTTAGCGGGGAAGGATACGCAGTATTTT
TRBJ1-5	.	TRBV10-3	.	CAISESGGENQPQHF	TGTGCCATCAGTGAGTCGGGCGGGGAAAATCAGCCCCAGCATTTT
TRBJ2-7	.	TRBV7-2	.	CASSQTVEQYF	TGTGCCAGCAGCCAGACGGTCGAGCAGTACTTC
TRBJ2-7	.	TRBV21-1	.	CASRPPGSLSYEQYF	TGTGCCAGCAGGCCCCCGGGGTCCCTATCCTACGAGCAGTACTTC
TRBJ1-5	.	TRBV10-3	.	CAISRDNYQPQHF	TGTGCCATCAGTCGGGACAACTATCAGCCCCAGCATTTT
TRBJ2-1	once	TRBV11-3	.	CASSQGREQFF	TGTGCCAGCAGCCAGGGCCGCGAGCAGTTCTTC
TRBJ1-1	.	TRBV6-1	.	CASSRTGDTEAFF	TGTGCCAGCAGTCGTACGGGGGACACTGAAGCTTTCTTT
TRBJ2-6	.	TRBV27	TRBD1	CASRGTDSGANVLTF	TGTGCCAGCAGAGGGACAGACTCTGGGGCCAACGTCCTGACTTTC
TRBJ1-4	.	TRBV29-1	.	CSVQGGGTNEKLFF	TGCAGCGTCCAAGGGGGGGGGACTAATGAAAAACTGTTTTTT
TRBJ1-2	.	TRBV5-4	.	CASSLMTGAGYGGVGYTF	TGTGCCAGCAGCTTGATGACAGGCGCAGGTTATGGGGGTGTGGGCTACACCTTC
TRBJ1-3	.	TRBV7-9	.	CASSLDPDGSSSGNTIYF	TGTGCCAGCAGCTTAGACCCGGACGGCTCCAGCTCTGGAAACACCATATATTTT
TRBJ2-5	.	TRBV10-3	.	CAISESGPETQYF	TGTGCCATCAGTGAGTCGGGGCCGGAGACCCAGTACTTC
TRBJ2-7	.	TRBV20-1	.	CSVRGSYEQYF	TGCAGTGTGAGGGGGAGTTACGAGCAGTACTTC
TRBJ1-6	.	TRBV7-9	.	CASSLLSGEISPLHF	TGTGCCAGCAGCTTATTATCGGGGGAAATTTCACCCCTCCACTTT
TRBJ1-2	.	TRBV19	TRBD1	CASRGQSYGYTF	TGTGCCAGTAGGGGACAGAGCTATGGCTACACCTTC
TRBJ1-1	.	TRBV29-1	.	CSATGGRDTEAFF	TGCAGCGCAACGGGGGGGCGGGACACTGAAGCTTTCTTT
TRBJ2-3	.	TRBV2	TRBD2	CASNEMRGRLTDTQYF	TGTGCCAGCAATGAAATGCGGGGGAGACTCACAGATACGCAGTATTTT
TRBJ1-5	.	TRBV4-1	.	CASSLSEGNQPQHF	TGCGCCAGCAGCCTGTCTGAGGGCAATCAGCCCCAGCATTTT
TRBJ1-5	.	TRBV2	.	CASSEAQSNQPQHF	TGTGCCAGCAGTGAAGCACAGTCCAATCAGCCCCAGCATTTT
TRBJ1-2	.	TRBV7-2	.	CASSSLSNYGYTF	TGTGCCAGCAGCTCCCTCTCCAACTATGGCTACACCTTC
TRBJ1-1	.	TRBV11-2	.	CASSTPGVINAEAFF	TGTGCCAGCAGCACCCCAGGGGTAATAAACGCTGAAGCTTTCTTT
TRBJ1-1	.	TRBV6-6	.	CASSYGGSGTEAFF	TGTGCCAGCAGTTACGGGGGATCGGGCACTGAAGCTTTCTTT
TRBJ1-5	.	TRBV30	.	CAWSAPGVNNQPQHF	TGTGCCTGGAGTGCTCCAGGGGTTAACAATCAGCCCCAGCATTTT
TRBJ1-1	.	TRBV6-4	TRBD1	CASSPTGQGKYTEAFF	TGTGCCAGCAGCCCTACCGGACAGGGGAAATACACTGAAGCTTTCTTT
TRBJ1-1	few	TRBV7-9	.	CASSPDTNTEAFF	TGTGCCAGCAGCCCCGACACAAACACTGAAGCTTTCTTT
TRBJ1-2	.	TRBV2	.	CASRGQHEGYTF	TGTGCCAGCAGGGGGCAACATGAAGGCTACACCTTC
TRBJ1-2	.	TRBV19	TRBD1	CASSKATGEYGYTF	TGTGCCAGTAGTAAGGCGACAGGGGAGTATGGCTACACCTTC
TRBJ2-1	once	TRBV19	.	CASRRSVNNEQFF	TGTGCCAGTAGACGGTCGGTAAACAATGAGCAGTTCTTC
TRBJ1-6	.	TRBV2	.	CASSRGRTYNSPLHF	TGTGCCAGCAGTAGGGGAAGGACCTATAATTCACCCCTCCACTTT
TRBJ2-5	.	TRBV27	.	CASSLYPGETQYF	TGTGCCAGCAGTTTGTACCCCGGAGAGACCCAGTACTTC
TRBJ1-5	.	TRBV2	.	CASNFQWSSQGQPQHF	TGTGCCAGCAATTTTCAGTGGAGTTCTCAGGGTCAGCCCCAGCATTTT
TRBJ2-3	.	TRBV5-1	.	CASSLSGGDTQYF	TGCGCCAGCAGCTTGTCTGGGGGAGATACGCAGTATTTT
TRBJ2-7	.	TRBV28	.	CASSFRGQLSYEQYF	TGTGCCAGCAGTTTTAGGGGCCAACTTTCCTACGAGCAGTACTTC
TRBJ1-2	.	TRBV6-1	TRBD1	CASTKLGGGDYGYTF	TGTGCCAGCACCAAACTAGGGGGCGGAGACTATGGCTACACCTTC
TRBJ2-3	.	TRBV7-3	TRBD2	CASGLAAGTITDTQYF	TGTGCCAGCGGACTAGCGGCGGGAACTATCACAGATACGCAGTATTTT
TRBJ1-3	.	TRBV23-1	.	CASRHGQQGGGGCSGNTIYF	TGCGCCAGCAGACACGGCCAACAAGGCGGGGGTGGCTGCTCTGGAAACACCATATATTTT
TRBJ2-1	.	TRBV11-2	TRBD2	CASSFLASGEDNEQFF	TGTGCCAGCAGCTTCCTTGCTAGCGGGGAGGACAATGAGCAGTTCTTC
TRBJ2-3	.	TRBV27	.	CASSATASTDTQYF	TGTGCCAGCAGTGCGACAGCTAGCACAGATACGCAGTATTTT
TRBJ2-5	.	TRBV19	.	CASSISGGQETQYF	TGTGCCAGTAGTATATCTGGGGGGCAAGAGACCCAGTACTTC
TRBJ1-3	.	TRBV30	.	CAWTGSGNTIYF	TGTGCCTGGACAGGTTCTGGAAACACCATATATTTT
TRBJ2-1	.	TRBV11-2	TRBD2	CASSIRLAGGHNEQFF	TGTGCCAGCAGCATAAGACTAGCGGGGGGCCACAATGAGCAGTTCTTC
TRBJ1-4	.	TRBV28	.	CASSLKVGTNEKLFF	TGTGCCAGCAGCCTGAAAGTCGGAACTAATGAAAAACTGTTTTTT